Sequencing of this TCR beta chain was carried out in a study of T-cell reconstitution after alpha-beta-depleted transplantation in children. The sample holds a few counts of this clonotype. Unique molecular identifiers were incorporated during preparation of the TCRbeta library. TCRdb called the PCR reads again in MiXCR, with one record for every CDR3 protein. The sample carries 250,000 to 300,000 distinct CDR3 sequences, about a tenth recorded once. The CDR3 is 15 residues long. V lost 0 bases and J lost 5, with 13 bases in between. Germline-derived CDR1 and CDR2 are LGHDT and YNNKEL (reference sequence).

The J gene is TRBJ2-5, the V gene TRBV3-1, with D perhaps matching TRBD2 (6 bases). Specimen: PBMCs from the stem cell graft donor, collected from the stem cell graft. The clonotype was recovered from a human donor who donated a stem cell graft to a child with SCID. The CDR3 loop reads CASSQEVGAGETQYF. CDR3 sequence (DNA): TGTGCCAGCAGCCAAGAAGTAGGGGCGGGGGAGACCCAGTACTTC.